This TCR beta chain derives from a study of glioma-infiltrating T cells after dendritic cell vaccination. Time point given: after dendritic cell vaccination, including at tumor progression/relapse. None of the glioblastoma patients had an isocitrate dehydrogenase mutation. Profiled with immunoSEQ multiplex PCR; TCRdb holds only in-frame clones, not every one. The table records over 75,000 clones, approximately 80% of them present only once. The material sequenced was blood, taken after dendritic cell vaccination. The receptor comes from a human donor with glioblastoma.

The DNA of the CDR3 is TGTGCCAGCAGCCACTACAGGGGGCAGTCCACAGATACGCAGTATTTT. Translating it yields CASSHYRGQSTDTQYF. This chain links TRBV14 with TRBJ2-3; 9 bases fit TRBD1. Germline V gene sequence: CDR1 SGHDN, CDR2 FVKESK. Trimming cost V 3 bases and J 2 bases; bases outside gene matches: 6. The CDR3 is 16 residues long.